The subject of this entry is one T cell receptor (beta chain). The data derive from a study of cytomegalovirus exposure and HLA in healthy donors. Overall study: T cells numbering around 170 million yielded roughly 120 million unique TCR beta sequences in an earlier analysis.

The study ran its PCR with 60 Vbeta and 13 Jbeta primers. The data were produced by immunoSEQ multiplex PCR, yet TCRdb's version contains in-frame clones alone and is incomplete. This sample carries approximately 150,000 clones, around two thirds of them seen once, and the ten largest clones take about 10%. The CDR3 consists of 14 residues. The germline V gene encodes CDR1 SGDLS and CDR2 YYNGEE. V lost 3 bases and J lost 4; bases outside the gene matches: 4. This TCR was recovered from a man aged 25 to 45 in good health and CMV-seropositive. V gene TRBV9 combines with J gene TRBJ1-3; 7 bases map to TRBD1. The source material was PBMCs. CDR3 bases: TGTGCCAGCAGCGAAACAGGGGCCGGAAACACCATATATTTT. The encoded protein is CASSETGAGNTIYF.